These 2 T cell receptor beta chains were sequenced from one sample in a study of blood T cell repertoires in COVID-19. Here immunoSEQ multiplex PCR was the method, and the copy in TCRdb shows in-frame clones only, minus some. The table has some 380,000 clones, roughly 80% seen once. Sequencing used peripheral blood. The receptors here all came from a human donor with acute or convalescent COVID-19. The donor label of this sample is uncertain.

The chain joins TRBV2 to TRBJ1-3; no definite D call. V was shortened by 5 bases and J by 7 bases, with 9 bases between the two germline ends. In germline, CDR1 is SNHLY, CDR2 FYNNEI. This CDR3 spans 12 amino acids. The CDR3 protein is CASSLPANTIYF. The CDR3 coding sequence is TGTGCCAGCAGTCTTCCTGCGAACACCATATATTTT.

This chain uses TRBV7-2 with TRBJ2-7; tentative D call: TRBD1 (5 bases). Germline-derived CDR1 and CDR2 are SGHTA and FQGNSA. V was shortened by 5 bases and J by 1 base, with 9 bases between the two germline ends. The CDR3 contains 13 residues. CDR3 residues: CASSRGLSYEQYF. In DNA form, the CDR3 reads TGTGCCAGCAGCAGGGGCCTATCCTACGAGCAGTACTTC.